This T cell receptor (beta chain) originates from a study of response to subunit inactivated influenza vaccine. This CDR3 is built from 14 residues. The V gene's germline CDR1 is SQVTM and CDR2 ANQGSEA. V shed 4 bases, J shed 8 bases, and the junction held 7 bases outside the gene matches. TCRdb independently ran MiXCR on the RT-PCR reads; one entry per CDR3 protein. Among over 150,000 distinct CDR3 sequences listed, about 10% were seen once. Broader study findings: The authors put forward the suggestion that each seasonal influenza vaccination may bring in only a limited number of new T cells.

This clonotype was found many times. Antigen specificity is unknown. The sequence derives from a man aged 45 to 65 who received an inactivated influenza vaccine. The material was non-naive T cells sorted from PBMCs, obtained on the day of vaccination. The chain recombines TRBV29-1 with TRBJ2-3; TRBD2 matches at 12 bases. The DNA for the CDR3 is TGCAGCGTTGGCCTAGCGGGAGGGACTGGTACGCAGTATTTT. This encodes CSVGLAGGTGTQYF.